A selection of T cell receptor beta chains follows, all from one sample in a study of post-analysis software for immune sequencing data. TCRdb itself ran the PCR reads through MiXCR, one entry per CDR3 protein. The sample lists hundreds of thousands of distinct CDR3 sequences, approximately 53% occurring once. The sample taken for sequencing was blood. Every receptor here comes from a girl under 18 with multiple sclerosis. Both conserved end residues are part of each CDR3. A D gene is named only where the DNA matches it firmly. Clone size, where shown, is once, few, many, or a class for clones that have expanded.

DNA: TGCGCCAGCAGCCCCCCTCGGACAGGGGGCTACACCTTC
CDR3: CASSPPRTGGYTF
size: NA
D: TRBD1
J: TRBJ1-2
V: TRBV5-1

DNA: TGCAGCGTTGAAGGGGGGACTAGCGGGAGTCAGTTCTTC
CDR3: CSVEGGTSGSQFF
size: NA
D: TRBD2
J: TRBJ2-1
V: TRBV29-1

DNA: TGTGCCAGCAGCCAAGAGGGGGCAGGGGCCAAAAACATTCAGTACTTC
CDR3: CASSQEGAGAKNIQYF
size: NA
D: NA
J: TRBJ2-4
V: TRBV3-1

DNA: TGCAGTGCTAGAGAGCGGGAGGGCCCCTACGAGCAGTACTTC
CDR3: CSAREREGPYEQYF
size: NA
D: TRBD2
J: TRBJ2-7
V: TRBV20-1

DNA: TGTGCCAGCAGTTACACGATGGGACAGACCAGATATGGCTACACCTTC
CDR3: CASSYTMGQTRYGYTF
size: NA
D: TRBD1
J: TRBJ1-2
V: TRBV6-7

DNA: TGCAGCGCCCCTCTCCCACCCGTTCACAATGAGCAGTACTTC
CDR3: CSAPLPPVHNEQYF
size: NA
D: NA
J: TRBJ2-5
V: TRBV29-1

DNA: TGTGCCAGCAGCATTCGACTAGCGCGCACAGATACGCAGTATTTT
CDR3: CASSIRLARTDTQYF
size: NA
D: TRBD2
J: TRBJ2-3
V: TRBV7-8

DNA: TGTGCCAGCAGCGCCGGGGGGGGCACAGATACGCAGTATTTT
CDR3: CASSAGGGTDTQYF
size: few
D: TRBD2
J: TRBJ2-3
V: TRBV6-5

DNA: TGTGCCAGCTCACCAAGTAGGACAGGAGACTACGAGCAGTACTTC
CDR3: CASSPSRTGDYEQYF
size: NA
D: TRBD1
J: TRBJ2-7
V: TRBV18

DNA: TGTGCTAGTGCCCCGGGGACAGGGGTCAATGAGCAGTTCTTC
CDR3: CASAPGTGVNEQFF
size: NA
D: TRBD1
J: TRBJ2-1
V: TRBV12-5

DNA: TGTGCCAGCAGCCAGGACAGGGGGTATCAGCCCCAGCATTTT
CDR3: CASSQDRGYQPQHF
size: few
D: TRBD1
J: TRBJ1-5
V: TRBV4-2

DNA: TGCAGTGCTAGCCACCCAAGGGGACACCAAAACACTGAAGCTTTCTTT
CDR3: CSASHPRGHQNTEAFF
size: NA
D: NA
J: TRBJ1-1
V: TRBV20-1

DNA: TGTGCCAGCAGTGCAGCGGGCACCGCGTATGGCTACACCTTC
CDR3: CASSAAGTAYGYTF
size: NA
D: NA
J: TRBJ1-2
V: TRBV2

DNA: TGTGCTAGTGTCGGAGGGGGACAATCCTACAATGAGCAGTTCTTC
CDR3: CASVGGGQSYNEQFF
size: few
D: NA
J: TRBJ2-1
V: TRBV12-5

DNA: TGCGCCAGCACTAGCGGGGGGGCCCGGCGAGAGACCCAGTACTTC
CDR3: CASTSGGARRETQYF
size: NA
D: TRBD2
J: TRBJ2-5
V: TRBV5-1

DNA: TGTGCCAGCAGCCAATCAAAAGGATCCAACTATGGCTACACCTTC
CDR3: CASSQSKGSNYGYTF
size: NA
D: NA
J: TRBJ1-2
V: TRBV4-2

DNA: TGTGCCAGCAGTCGCCGGACAGGGACGACCTACGAGCAGTACTTC
CDR3: CASSRRTGTTYEQYF
size: NA
D: TRBD1
J: TRBJ2-7
V: TRBV6-5

DNA: TGTGCCAGCAGTGAATTATGGGGGAACTATGGCTACACCTTC
CDR3: CASSELWGNYGYTF
size: once
D: NA
J: TRBJ1-2
V: TRBV6-1

DNA: TGTGCCAGCAGCCCGACCTGGGACTTCTCCTACGAGCAGTACTTC
CDR3: CASSPTWDFSYEQYF
size: NA
D: NA
J: TRBJ2-7
V: TRBV3-1

DNA: TGTGCCAGCAGTTTTTACCGGGGTGGCTACACCTTC
CDR3: CASSFYRGGYTF
size: NA
D: NA
J: TRBJ1-2
V: TRBV12-3/TRBV12-4

DNA: TGTGCCAGCAGCTTAGTCGGCCAGGGAGGGTACGAGCAGTACTTC
CDR3: CASSLVGQGGYEQYF
size: few
D: TRBD2
J: TRBJ2-7
V: TRBV7-9

DNA: TGCGCCAGCAGCTTGACTAGCGGGAGTATTAATGAGCAGTTCTTC
CDR3: CASSLTSGSINEQFF
size: once
D: TRBD2
J: TRBJ2-1
V: TRBV5-1

DNA: TGTGCCAGCAGCCCCGGGGTCCGGTCCCCGTACATTCAGTACTTC
CDR3: CASSPGVRSPYIQYF
size: NA
D: NA
J: TRBJ2-4
V: TRBV7-9

DNA: TGTGCCAGCAGCTTATCCCCACGGCAGCCCCAGCATTTT
CDR3: CASSLSPRQPQHF
size: NA
D: NA
J: TRBJ1-5
V: TRBV7-2

DNA: TGTGCCAGCAGCCGCCGGGACAGGGGAAAAGAGACCCAGTACTTC
CDR3: CASSRRDRGKETQYF
size: few
D: TRBD1
J: TRBJ2-5
V: TRBV14

DNA: TGCGCCAGCAGCCAAGATCGGCCAGGGCAGGGTAGGAACACTGAAGCTTTCTTT
CDR3: CASSQDRPGQGRNTEAFF
size: NA
D: NA
J: TRBJ1-1
V: TRBV4-1

DNA: TGTGCCATCAGTGAGTTTTCAGGGTATGAAAAACTGTTTTTT
CDR3: CAISEFSGYEKLFF
size: few
D: NA
J: TRBJ1-4
V: TRBV10-3

DNA: TGTGCCAGCAGCCAAGACTATGACAATGAGCAGTTCTTC
CDR3: CASSQDYDNEQFF
size: NA
D: NA
J: TRBJ2-1
V: TRBV3-1

DNA: TGCAGTGCTAGAGCCGGGGGCTCGGGAGAAAAACTGTTTTTT
CDR3: CSARAGGSGEKLFF
size: many
D: NA
J: TRBJ1-4
V: TRBV20-1

DNA: TGCGCCAGCAGCCACCAGAGTCTAGGGACCGGGGCCAACGTCCTGACTTTC
CDR3: CASSHQSLGTGANVLTF
size: few
D: NA
J: TRBJ2-6
V: TRBV5-1

DNA: TGTGCCAGCAGCCAAGATGAGGGCGGCGAAAAACTGTTTTTT
CDR3: CASSQDEGGEKLFF
size: few
D: NA
J: TRBJ1-4
V: TRBV3-1

DNA: TGCAGCGCAAGTCCCGGGACAAGCTACCAAGAGACCCAGTACTTC
CDR3: CSASPGTSYQETQYF
size: NA
D: NA
J: TRBJ2-5
V: TRBV29-1

DNA: TGCAGTGCTAGGTCCCTGACTAGCGGGGGGGGGTATGAGCAGTACTTC
CDR3: CSARSLTSGGGYEQYF
size: NA
D: TRBD2
J: TRBJ2-7
V: TRBV20-1

DNA: TGTGCCAGCAGCTTTGATCTCGGTACGCAGTATTTT
CDR3: CASSFDLGTQYF
size: few
D: NA
J: TRBJ2-3
V: TRBV7-3

DNA: TGTGCCAGTTCGACGCATTTAGGAGGCGGTCAGCCCCAGCATTTT
CDR3: CASSTHLGGGQPQHF
size: NA
D: NA
J: TRBJ1-5
V: TRBV7-9

DNA: TGTGCCAGCAGCTCCCCAACCGGGACAGGTAGCCACGAGCAGTACTTC
CDR3: CASSSPTGTGSHEQYF
size: NA
D: TRBD1
J: TRBJ2-7
V: TRBV7-6

DNA: TGTGCCAGCAGGCCTACCACAGGGAACACTGAAGCTTTCTTT
CDR3: CASRPTTGNTEAFF
size: once
D: NA
J: TRBJ1-1
V: TRBV5-5

DNA: TGTGCCAGCAGCTTAAACGTGGCGGGCCGATCCTACGAGCAGTACTTC
CDR3: CASSLNVAGRSYEQYF
size: few
D: NA
J: TRBJ2-7
V: TRBV7-6

DNA: TGCAGTGCTAGGGGTAATCGATCAGCCTATGGCTACACCTTC
CDR3: CSARGNRSAYGYTF
size: NA
D: NA
J: TRBJ1-2
V: TRBV20-1

DNA: TGCGCCAGCAGCCCTCCCGGGACAGGCCTCGAGCAGTACTTC
CDR3: CASSPPGTGLEQYF
size: NA
D: TRBD1
J: TRBJ2-7
V: TRBV5-1

DNA: TGTGCCAGCAGTTACTTAGGGGGTTCCTACGAGCAGTACTTC
CDR3: CASSYLGGSYEQYF
size: few
D: NA
J: TRBJ2-7
V: TRBV6-5

DNA: TGTGCCAGCAGCTTAGCGGCCAGGGTACACTATGGCTACACCTTC
CDR3: CASSLAARVHYGYTF
size: NA
D: NA
J: TRBJ1-2
V: TRBV7-8

DNA: TGCAGTGCTAGAGGTTCCAGCCTGAACACTGAAGCTTTCTTT
CDR3: CSARGSSLNTEAFF
size: NA
D: NA
J: TRBJ1-1
V: TRBV20-1

DNA: TGTGCCAGCAGTTTAGATCCAGGGTTGAATGAGCAGTTCTTC
CDR3: CASSLDPGLNEQFF
size: once
D: NA
J: TRBJ2-1
V: TRBV12-3/TRBV12-4

DNA: TGCAGTGCTAGTCCGGGACAGGGAATATTCTACACCTTC
CDR3: CSASPGQGIFYTF
size: few
D: TRBD1
J: TRBJ1-2
V: TRBV20-1

DNA: TGCAGTGCTAAGGGGTATTCGAGCAATCAGCCCCAGCATTTT
CDR3: CSAKGYSSNQPQHF
size: NA
D: NA
J: TRBJ1-5
V: TRBV20-1

DNA: TGCAGTGCTAGAGGTCCCGTCCGCACAGATACGCAGTATTTT
CDR3: CSARGPVRTDTQYF
size: NA
D: NA
J: TRBJ2-3
V: TRBV20-1

DNA: TGCGCCAGCAGTCGGGAAAGCACCTATGGCTACACCTTC
CDR3: CASSRESTYGYTF
size: NA
D: NA
J: TRBJ1-2
V: TRBV5-1

DNA: TGCGCCAGCAGCCCTGGCAGTTACGGCTCAGATACGCAGTATTTT
CDR3: CASSPGSYGSDTQYF
size: few
D: NA
J: TRBJ2-3
V: TRBV5-1

DNA: TGTGCCAGTTCTAGCGGGAGTTTCAACGAGCAGTACTTC
CDR3: CASSSGSFNEQYF
size: NA
D: TRBD2
J: TRBJ2-7
V: TRBV7-3

DNA: TGTGCCAGCAGCCTTTTAGCGGGAGGGCCCCTCAATGAGCAGTTCTTC
CDR3: CASSLLAGGPLNEQFF
size: NA
D: TRBD2
J: TRBJ2-1
V: TRBV3-1

DNA: TGCAGTGGTGTGGTGGGAGATACGCAGTATTTT
CDR3: CSGVVGDTQYF
size: once
D: NA
J: TRBJ2-3
V: TRBV20-1

DNA: TGTGCCAGCGGCTATCTAGCGGGTCTACCCTCCTACGAGCAGTACTTC
CDR3: CASGYLAGLPSYEQYF
size: NA
D: TRBD2
J: TRBJ2-7
V: TRBV7-2

DNA: TGCGCCAGCAGCGGACCGGGACAACACTACGAGCAGTACTTC
CDR3: CASSGPGQHYEQYF
size: NA
D: NA
J: TRBJ2-7
V: TRBV5-1

DNA: TGCAGCGCCCCTCGGCCGGGTTATGGCTACACCTTC
CDR3: CSAPRPGYGYTF
size: few
D: NA
J: TRBJ1-2
V: TRBV29-1